This entry describes one TCR beta chain. The antigen is unknown. The sample comes from a study of regulatory T cells in long-lasting Graves disease. Deletions cut 4 bases from V and 1 base from J, with 6 bases between. Germline values: CDR1 LGHNT, CDR2 FRNRAP. This CDR3 is built from 13 residues. The study's findings and limits: Preferential use of TRBV28, TRBJ1-2 and TRBJ2-5 was seen in persistent disease.

For TCR beta, libraries came from iRepertoire HTBI primers and Arm-PCR of CDR3 regions. TCRdb called the multiplex PCR reads again in MiXCR, with one record for every CDR3 protein. Counted here are around 510,000 distinct CDR3 sequences, less than 25% occurring once; the ten biggest clones make up over 7.5%. Indicated time point: persistent/refractory GD, antithyroid drugs over 5 years with positive TRAb. The TCR library used RNA extracted from PBMCs. The chain uses TRBV12-5 and TRBJ2-3; no clear D. This material consisted of peripheral blood mononuclear cells (PBMCs), taken when the disease was refractory, from a patient treated with antithyroid drugs. The clonotype originates from a female donor with Graves disease. CDR3 in amino acids: CASGSSRTDTQYF. CDR3 sequence (DNA): TGTGCTAGTGGTTCCTCGCGCACAGATACGCAGTATTTT.